This TCR beta chain was captured by sequencing in a study of shared clonotypes between healthy human individuals. Overall study: CD8 memory received one plate per donor, CD8 naive two, CD4 memory three and CD4 naive three. General study results and limits: It was expected that sequencing depth would affect clonotype sharing among donors. Though the depth was large, rarefaction showed that sorted-subset sequencing was incomplete.

TCRdb's table, derived via immunoSEQ multiplex PCR, lists solely in-frame clones and lacks some. The sample lists about 2 million clones, roughly 94% seen once, with around 1% in the top ten. Naivety among CD8 cells was defined by CD45RO negativity and positive CCR7 selection, thereby excluding terminally differentiated effector memory CD45RA+ cells. Every donor was a Caucasian adult from Nashville, Tennessee. Only one count was recorded for this clone. Its specificity is not known. The source material was naive CD8+ T cells sorted from blood. The clonotype comes from a man between 18 and 35 years old in good health.

The CDR3 region has the DNA TGTGCCAGCAGCCAAGCCCGGGGCCTCACTGAAGCTTTCTTT. It codes for CASSQARGLTEAFF. The chain uses TRBV14 and TRBJ1-1; possible D gene TRBD1, 5 bases. The germline gives CDR1 SGHDN, CDR2 FVKESK. This CDR3 spans 14 amino acids. V was clipped by 1 base and J by 4 bases, with 10 bases between them.